These T cell receptor beta chains were read from a single sample in a study of shared clonotypes between healthy human individuals. Sequencing was performed with immunoSEQ multiplex PCR; in TCRdb, only in-frame clones are kept and a portion is missing. The data contain about 700,000 clones, around 74% of them singletons. The specimen was memory CD4+ T cells sorted from blood. Every receptor here comes from a woman in her 30s in good health. CDR3s include the opening cysteine and the closing phenylalanine or tryptophan. Fields, in order: V gene, D gene, clone size, J gene, CDR3 DNA, CDR3 protein. A D gene is named only where the DNA matches it firmly. Where a row states a size, it is once, few, many or the class of an expanded clone; other rows omit it.

TRBV5-1	-	-	TRBJ2-7	TGCGCCAGCAGCTTGGACGGTGCATCCAACGAGCAGTACTTC	CASSLDGASNEQYF
TRBV19	TRBD1	-	TRBJ2-3	TGTGCCAGTAGTCGACAGGGACACACAGATACGCAGTATTTT	CASSRQGHTDTQYF
TRBV7-8	-	-	TRBJ1-1	TGTGCCAGCAGCTTCGGGACACTGAACACTGAAGCTTTCTTT	CASSFGTLNTEAFF
TRBV11-2	-	-	TRBJ2-3	TGTGCCAGCAGCTTAGTAGGCGGGTCTAGCACAGATACGCAGTATTTT	CASSLVGGSSTDTQYF
TRBV6-6	-	-	TRBJ2-5	TGTGCCAGCAGTTATCTCGCTAGGGGGGCGCAGCAGACCCAGTACTTC	CASSYLARGAQQTQYF
TRBV5-1	-	-	TRBJ2-4	TGCGCCAGCAGCCCTCAGACTTCCAAAAACATTCAGTACTTC	CASSPQTSKNIQYF
TRBV5-1	-	-	TRBJ2-3	TGCGCCAGCAGCTTGGCCTTGCCTAGTTTCCCCGATACGCAGTATTTT	CASSLALPSFPDTQYF
TRBV6-5	-	-	TRBJ1-4	TGTGCCAGCAGTTACTCGAATCCGGAATCGGGTGAAAAACTGTTTTTT	CASSYSNPESGEKLFF
TRBV5-1	-	-	TRBJ2-1	TGCGCCAGCAGCTTTAGTAATGAGCAGTTCTTC	CASSFSNEQFF
TRBV19	TRBD2	-	TRBJ2-3	TGTGCCAGTAGTCCTCAAGGCGGGAGGTGGAGCACAGATACGCAGTATTTT	CASSPQGGRWSTDTQYF
TRBV7-2	TRBD2	-	TRBJ2-3	TGTGCCAGCAGCTTATTGCGGGAGACCGCAGATACGCAGTATTTT	CASSLLRETADTQYF
TRBV28	TRBD2	-	TRBJ2-7	TGTGCCAGCAGTTCCACTAGCGGGGCCTCCTACGAGCAGTACTTC	CASSSTSGASYEQYF
TRBV6-6	TRBD1	-	TRBJ2-1	TGTGCCAGCAGGGGCAGGGGGCCTAGCGATGAGCAGTTCTTC	CASRGRGPSDEQFF
TRBV28	TRBD2	-	TRBJ2-7	TGTGCCAGCAGTTCCCACGTAGCGGGAGACTACGAGCAGTACTTC	CASSSHVAGDYEQYF
TRBV28	-	few	TRBJ1-1	TGTGCCAGCAGTTTTTGGGTCGGCGAAGCTTTCTTT	CASSFWVGEAFF
TRBV7-8	-	-	TRBJ1-3	TGTGCCAGCAGCTTAGCGTTGGGCAGGGAATCAACCATATATTTT	CASSLALGRESTIYF
TRBV5-1	-	once	TRBJ2-5	TGCGCCAGCAGCTTGGCCCAGGGAGGTTTCGAGACCCAGTACTTC	CASSLAQGGFETQYF
TRBV4-2	TRBD1	-	TRBJ1-1	TGTGCCAGCAGCCCGCGTCCCGGGACAGGGGTGAACACTGAAGCTTTCTTT	CASSPRPGTGVNTEAFF
TRBV18	TRBD2	-	TRBJ2-7	TGTGCCAGCTCTTCACGACTAGCGGGGAGGTACGAGCAGTACTTC	CASSSRLAGRYEQYF
TRBV6-1	TRBD1	once	TRBJ2-5	TGTGCCAGCAGGACAGGGAAAGAGACCCAGTACTTC	CASRTGKETQYF
TRBV6-5	TRBD2	-	TRBJ2-3	TGTGCCAGCAGGTACCGGGTTAGCGGGAACAGAGATACGCAGTATTTT	CASRYRVSGNRDTQYF
TRBV2	TRBD2	-	TRBJ2-7	TGTGCCAGCAGGCGGCGGGAGGGTGACTACGAGCAGTACTTC	CASRRREGDYEQYF
TRBV28	-	-	TRBJ1-4	TGTGCCAGCAGTTTCCTTAATGAAAAACTGTTTTTT	CASSFLNEKLFF
TRBV28	-	-	TRBJ2-5	TGTGCCAGCAAGTTAGCCGGTTTTGCGAACCAAGAGACCCAGTACTTC	CASKLAGFANQETQYF
TRBV11-2	TRBD2	few	TRBJ2-5	TGTGCCAGCAGTTACGGGGGGTTTAGGACCCAGTACTTC	CASSYGGFRTQYF
TRBV27	-	-	TRBJ2-7	TGTGCCAGCAGTTTTACTCGGGGCTCCTACGAGCAGTACTTC	CASSFTRGSYEQYF
TRBV7-2	-	-	TRBJ1-2	TGTGCCAGCAGCTTGGACGGCAACTATGGCTACACCTTC	CASSLDGNYGYTF
TRBV6-6	TRBD1	-	TRBJ1-1	TGTGCCAGCGGCGGGGCGACAGGGGGCAAGAACACTGAAGCTTTCTTT	CASGGATGGKNTEAFF
TRBV11-2	-	once	TRBJ2-3	TGTGCCAGCCAGGACGGACCCACAGATACGCAGTATTTT	CASQDGPTDTQYF
TRBV18	TRBD2	-	TRBJ2-5	TGTGCCAGCTCACCTCGAGGACTAGCGGGGGGCGAGACCCAGTACTTC	CASSPRGLAGGETQYF
TRBV12-1	-	-	TRBJ2-3	TGTGCCAGCAGCTTTGACAGGGTTCTTTGTTATACGCAGTATTTT	CASSFDRVLCYTQYF
TRBV9	-	-	TRBJ1-4	TGTGCCAGCAGCGATTCGGGGGCCCCCAATGAAAAACTGTTTTTT	CASSDSGAPNEKLFF
TRBV27	TRBD2	-	TRBJ2-1	TGTGCCAGCAGTTTGACTAGCGGGAGGATGGAACCGCAGTTCTTC	CASSLTSGRMEPQFF
TRBV10-3	-	-	TRBJ2-3	TGTGCCATCAGTGAGTCGATGGGCTTGGCACATACGCAGTATTTT	CAISESMGLAHTQYF
TRBV19	-	-	TRBJ1-1	TGTGCCAGTAGTAGGCGAGGCCCTGAAGCTTTCTTT	CASSRRGPEAFF
TRBV5-1	TRBD2	many	TRBJ2-1	TGCGCCAGCAGCTTGGATAGCGGGGGCTACAATGAGCAGTTCTTC	CASSLDSGGYNEQFF
TRBV19	-	-	TRBJ2-3	TGTGCCAGTAGTTCAATTTCCAGGGCAGATACGCAGTATTTT	CASSSISRADTQYF
TRBV11-3	TRBD2	once	TRBJ2-3	TGTGCCAGCAGCCCGGGGGGGAGCACAGATACGCAGTATTTT	CASSPGGSTDTQYF
TRBV6-6	TRBD1	-	TRBJ2-7	TGTGCCAGCAGTGGGACAGGTTCCTCCTACGAGCAGTACTTC	CASSGTGSSYEQYF
TRBV11-2	-	-	TRBJ2-7	TGTGCCAGCAGCCCAGTTTTGGGGGCAGGAGAGTACGAGCAGTACTTC	CASSPVLGAGEYEQYF
TRBV28	TRBD1	-	TRBJ1-2	TGTGCCAGCAGTTCCCTATTTGGGACAGGGGTGGACTATGGCTACACCTTC	CASSSLFGTGVDYGYTF
TRBV9	-	-	TRBJ2-1	TGTGCCAGCAGCGTAGGGGTTAGCTCCTACAATGAGCAGTTCTTC	CASSVGVSSYNEQFF
TRBV7-9	-	-	TRBJ2-4	TGTGCCAGCAGCCTCCCAGGATCGGGCAGATCGCTAGCCAAAAACATTCAGTACTTC	CASSLPGSGRSLAKNIQYF
TRBV7-6	TRBD1	-	TRBJ2-7	TGTGCCAGCAGCTTAAGGACAGGGATGAACTACGAGCAGTACTTC	CASSLRTGMNYEQYF
TRBV7-2	-	-	TRBJ1-1	TGTGCCAGCAGCCGCGGACAGAACACTGAAGCTTTCTTT	CASSRGQNTEAFF
TRBV6-5	-	-	TRBJ2-7	TGTGCCAGCAGTTCAAACTTGGAGCAGTACTTC	CASSSNLEQYF
TRBV19	TRBD2	-	TRBJ2-2	TGTGCCACTACTAGCGGGGGGTGGTACACCGGGGAGCTGTTTTTT	CATTSGGWYTGELFF
TRBV9	-	-	TRBJ2-1	TGTGCCAGCAGCACCCTCCGGACTGACCTCAATGAGCAGTTCTTC	CASSTLRTDLNEQFF
TRBV6-1	-	-	TRBJ2-1	TGTGCCAGCCGTTGGCCCTACAATGAGCAGTTCTTC	CASRWPYNEQFF
TRBV2	-	-	TRBJ1-1	TGTGCCAGCAGTGAACAGTGGAACACTGAAGCTTTCTTT	CASSEQWNTEAFF